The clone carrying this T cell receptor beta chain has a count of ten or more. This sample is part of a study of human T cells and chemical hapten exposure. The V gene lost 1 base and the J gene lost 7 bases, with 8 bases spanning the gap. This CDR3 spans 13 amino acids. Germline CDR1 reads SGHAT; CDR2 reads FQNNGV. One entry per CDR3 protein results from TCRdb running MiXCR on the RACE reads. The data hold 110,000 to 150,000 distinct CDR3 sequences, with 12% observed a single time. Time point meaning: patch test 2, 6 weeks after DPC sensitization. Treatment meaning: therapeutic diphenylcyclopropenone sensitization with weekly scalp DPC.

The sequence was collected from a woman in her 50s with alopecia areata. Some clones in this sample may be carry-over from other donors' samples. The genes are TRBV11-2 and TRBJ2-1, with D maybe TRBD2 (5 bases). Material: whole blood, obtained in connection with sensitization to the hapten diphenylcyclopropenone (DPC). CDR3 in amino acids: CASSLGGGNEQFF. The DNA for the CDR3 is TGTGCCAGCAGCTTAGGAGGAGGAAATGAGCAGTTCTTC.